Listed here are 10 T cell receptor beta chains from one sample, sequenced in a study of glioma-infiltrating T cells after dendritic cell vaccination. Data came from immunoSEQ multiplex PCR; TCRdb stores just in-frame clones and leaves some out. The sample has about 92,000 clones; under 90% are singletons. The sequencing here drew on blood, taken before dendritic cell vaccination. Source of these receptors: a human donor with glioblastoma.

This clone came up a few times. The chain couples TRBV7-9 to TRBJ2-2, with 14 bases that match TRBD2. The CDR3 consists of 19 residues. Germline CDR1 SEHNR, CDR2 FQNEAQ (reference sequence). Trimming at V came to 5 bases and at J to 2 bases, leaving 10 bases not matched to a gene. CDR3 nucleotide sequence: TGTGCCAGCAGCGCTACCGGGACTAGCGGGAGTCCCAACACCGGGGAGCTGTTTTTT. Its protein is CASSATGTSGSPNTGELFF.

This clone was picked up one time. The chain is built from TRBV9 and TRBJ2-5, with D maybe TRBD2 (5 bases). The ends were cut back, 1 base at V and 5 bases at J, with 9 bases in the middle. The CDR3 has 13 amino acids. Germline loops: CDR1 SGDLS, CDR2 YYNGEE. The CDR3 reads CASSVRGRETQYF. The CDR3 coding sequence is TGTGCCAGCAGCGTACGAGGGCGGGAGACCCAGTACTTC.

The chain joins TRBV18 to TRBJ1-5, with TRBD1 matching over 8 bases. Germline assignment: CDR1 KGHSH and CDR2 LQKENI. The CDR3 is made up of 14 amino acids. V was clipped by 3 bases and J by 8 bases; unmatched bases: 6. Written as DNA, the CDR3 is TGTGCCAGCTCACCCTCAGGGGGCTCGAAGCCCCAGCATTTT. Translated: CASSPSGGSKPQHF.

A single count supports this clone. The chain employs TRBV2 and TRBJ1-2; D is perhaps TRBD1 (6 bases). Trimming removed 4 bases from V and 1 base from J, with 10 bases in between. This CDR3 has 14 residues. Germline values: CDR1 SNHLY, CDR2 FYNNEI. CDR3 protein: CASSGIQGNYGYTF. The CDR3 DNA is TGTGCCAGCAGTGGGATACAGGGTAACTATGGCTACACCTTC.

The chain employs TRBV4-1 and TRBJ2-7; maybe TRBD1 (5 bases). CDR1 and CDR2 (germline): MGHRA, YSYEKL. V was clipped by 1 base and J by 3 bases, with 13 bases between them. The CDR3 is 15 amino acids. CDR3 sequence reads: CASSQVGAGNYEQYF. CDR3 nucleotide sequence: TGCGCCAGCAGCCAAGTTGGGGCAGGGAACTACGAGCAGTACTTC.

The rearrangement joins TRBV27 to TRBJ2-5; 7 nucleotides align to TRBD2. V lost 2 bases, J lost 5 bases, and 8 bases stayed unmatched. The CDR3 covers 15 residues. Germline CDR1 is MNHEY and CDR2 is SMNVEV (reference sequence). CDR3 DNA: TGTGCCAGCAGTTTACTAGCGGCCGTTCCGGAGACCCAGTACTTC. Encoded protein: CASSLLAAVPETQYF.

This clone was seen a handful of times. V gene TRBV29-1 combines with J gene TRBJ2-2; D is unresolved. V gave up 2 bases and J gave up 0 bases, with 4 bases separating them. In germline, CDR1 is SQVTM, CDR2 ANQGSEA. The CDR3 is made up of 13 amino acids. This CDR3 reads CSVERANTGELFF. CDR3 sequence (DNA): TGCAGCGTTGAACGGGCGAACACCGGGGAGCTGTTTTTT.

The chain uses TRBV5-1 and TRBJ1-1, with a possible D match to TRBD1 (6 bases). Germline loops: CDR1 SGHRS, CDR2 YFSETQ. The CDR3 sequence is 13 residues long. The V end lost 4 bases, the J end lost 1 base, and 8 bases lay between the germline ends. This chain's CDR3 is CASSEGQNTEAFF. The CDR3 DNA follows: TGCGCCAGCAGCGAGGGACAGAACACTGAAGCTTTCTTT.

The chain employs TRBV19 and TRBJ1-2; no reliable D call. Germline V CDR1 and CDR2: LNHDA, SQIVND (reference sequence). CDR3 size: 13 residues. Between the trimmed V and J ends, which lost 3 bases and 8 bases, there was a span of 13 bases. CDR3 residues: CASSMAGLRGYTF. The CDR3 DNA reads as TGTGCCAGTAGTATGGCGGGGTTGAGGGGCTACACCTTC.

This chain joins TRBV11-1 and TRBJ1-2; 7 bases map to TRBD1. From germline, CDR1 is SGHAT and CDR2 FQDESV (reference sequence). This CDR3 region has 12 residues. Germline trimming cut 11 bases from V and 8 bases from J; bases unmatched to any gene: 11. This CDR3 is CAGGDRLGGYTF. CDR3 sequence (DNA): TGTGCCGGAGGGGACAGACTGGGCGGCTACACCTTC.